This TCR beta chain came from a study of Ad26.COV2.S vaccination and SARS-CoV-2 variants. Study details: Enrollment placed the donor in the COV1001 Ad26.COV2.S trial arm.

Study-wide points: Among vaccine recipients, spike-specific TCR breadth exceeded that of placebo recipients. Substantial post-vaccination breadth of spike-specific CD8+ and CD4+ T cell responses was reported.

The treatment denotes: some 20 received Ad26.COV2.S at low or high dose, single or two shots; 5 received placebo; per-sample allocation not given. It was on day 63 after the first vaccine or placebo injection that samples were taken. This table comes from immunoSEQ multiplex PCR, and its TCRdb copy is limited to in-frame clones, with some not included. The table records about 350,000 clones, approximately 90% of them present only once. Note on this clone: Its target is not known.

The sequencing used peripheral blood, collected in a trial of Ad26.COV2.S vaccine versus placebo. This clonotype originated in a person aged 18-65 years who received the Ad26.COV2.S COVID-19 vaccine or a placebo.

CDR3 sequence reads: CASGRTSGSFYNEQFF. In DNA form, the CDR3 reads TGTGCCAGCGGAAGGACTAGCGGGAGCTTCTACAATGAGCAGTTCTTC. The chain combines TRBV3-1 (or the pseudogene TRBV3-2) with TRBJ2-1; 13 bases line up with TRBD2. The CDR3 is 16 residues long. The V segment lost 8 bases and the J segment 3 bases; nucleotides outside the gene matches: 7. CDR1 and CDR2 (germline): LGHDT, YNNKEL (reference sequence).